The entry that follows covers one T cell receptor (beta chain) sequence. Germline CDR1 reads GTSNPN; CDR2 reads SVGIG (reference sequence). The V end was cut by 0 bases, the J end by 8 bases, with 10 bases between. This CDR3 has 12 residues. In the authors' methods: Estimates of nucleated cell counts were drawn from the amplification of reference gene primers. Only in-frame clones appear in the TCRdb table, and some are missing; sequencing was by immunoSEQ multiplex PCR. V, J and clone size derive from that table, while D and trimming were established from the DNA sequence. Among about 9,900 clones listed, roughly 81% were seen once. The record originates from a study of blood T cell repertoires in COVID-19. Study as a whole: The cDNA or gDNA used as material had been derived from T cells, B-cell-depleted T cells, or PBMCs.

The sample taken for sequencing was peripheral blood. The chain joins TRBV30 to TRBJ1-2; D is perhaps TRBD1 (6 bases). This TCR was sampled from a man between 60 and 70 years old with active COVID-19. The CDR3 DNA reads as TGTGCCTGGAGTGTAGGGGGGGGAGGCTACACCTTC. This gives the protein CAWSVGGGGYTF.